This TCR beta chain was retrieved from a study of blood T cell repertoires in COVID-19. Across the study: Collection of acute and convalescent COVID-19 samples took place in the United States, Italy and Spain. T cells, B-cell-depleted T cells, or PBMCs supplied cDNA or gDNA.

The sample holds one count of this clone. Germline values: CDR1 SNHLY, CDR2 FYNNEI. The V gene lost 6 bases and the J gene lost 0 bases, with 8 bases spanning the gap. This CDR3 is 13 amino acids long. Clinical histories supplied by participants themselves formed the basis of cohort assignment. How the authors handled the data: Amplification from reference gene primers served as the basis for estimated nucleated cell counts. Data came from immunoSEQ multiplex PCR; TCRdb stores just in-frame clones and leaves some out. The D gene and trimming were derived from the DNA, and the V and J assignments and clone size from that table. The sample includes 190,000 or so clones, 84% seen only once; the top ten take around 7.5%.

V is TRBV2 and J is TRBJ1-2; D is possibly TRBD1 (5 bases). The source of this sequence is a man between 40 and 49 years old who had recovered from COVID-19. The specimen sequenced was PBMCs or T cells enriched from blood (not recorded which). The CDR3 DNA sequence: TGTGCCAGCAGGGGGCAACCTAACTATGGCTACACCTTC. Its translation is CASRGQPNYGYTF. The full variable domain, in which reference TRBV2 and TRBJ1-2 provide the parts outside the CDR3, is EPEVTQTPSHQVTQMGQEVILRCVPISNHLYFYWYRQILGQKVEFLVSFYNNEISEKSEIFDDQFSVERPDGSNFTLKIRSTKLEDSAMYFCASRGQPNYGYTFGSGTRLTVV.